The 23 T cell receptor beta chains in this list originate from one sample, sequenced in a study of blood T cell repertoires in COVID-19 (TCRdb year 2020). The library was obtained by the immunoSEQ multiplex PCR assay. TCRdb limited this immuneACCESS table to in-frame rearrangements with V and J called. A share of clones is missing; checked studies link under half to unresolved V genes, and the rest is unexplained. The sample data list about 300,000 clones, and approximately 88% of these were observed just once. Of the sample, more than 1.1% falls within the top ten clones. Sequencing input: peripheral blood. The receptors were sampled from a human donor with COVID-19, enrolled during active disease. The donor label of this sample is uncertain.

CDR3 coding DNA: TGTGCCAGCTCACCCGAGGGAGGAGATACGCAGTATTTT. It specifies CASSPEGGDTQYF. This chain connects TRBV18 to TRBJ2-3, with D maybe TRBD2 (6 bases). Trimming cost V 3 bases and J 5 bases, with 9 bases left between them. Germline V CDR1 and CDR2: KGHSH, LQKENI. CDR3 size: 13 residues. The full variable domain, with the rest looked up from reference TRBV18 and TRBJ2-3, is NAGVMQNPRHLVRRRGQEARLRCSPMKGHSHVYWYRQLPEEGLKFMVYLQKENIIDESGMPKERFSAEFPKEGPSILRIQQVVRGDSAAYFCASSPEGGDTQYFGPGTRLTVL.

The chain joins TRBV7-6 to TRBJ2-7; the match to TRBD1 covers 9 bases. Germline assignment: CDR1 SGHVS and CDR2 FNYEAQ. After removal of 5 bases from V and 2 bases from J, the junction contained 4 bases not matched to a gene. The CDR3 covers 14 residues. CDR3 in DNA: TGTGCCAGCAGCCCCGGGACAGGGACCTACGAGCAGTACTTC. It translates to CASSPGTGTYEQYF.

The V gene is TRBV28, the J gene TRBJ2-7, with 11 bases lining up with TRBD2. The CDR3 runs to 18 residues. Losses at the gene ends were 6 bases for V and 1 base for J; bases not matched to a gene: 14. Germline CDR1 MDHEN, CDR2 SYDVKM. Here the CDR3 DNA reads TGTGCCAGCAGCTGGGGGCTAGCGGGAGGTCGGGGTTCCTACGAGCAGTACTTC. Its protein product is CASSWGLAGGRGSYEQYF.

This rearrangement joins TRBV5-6 to TRBJ2-1; TRBD2 matches at 7 bases. CDR1 and CDR2 (germline): SGHDT, YYEEEE. The CDR3 has 12 residues. V shed 4 bases, J shed 10 bases, and the junction held 5 bases outside the gene matches. The CDR3 DNA sequence: TGTGCCAGCAGCCTGCCGGGACTAGAGCAGTTCTTC. It is translated as CASSLPGLEQFF. Drawing the rest from reference TRBV5-6 and TRBJ2-1, the complete variable domain is DAGVTQSPTHLIKTRGQQVTLRCSPKSGHDTVSWYQQALGQGPQFIFQYYEEEERQRGNFPDRFSGHQFPNYSSELNVNALLLGDSALYLCASSLPGLEQFFGPGTRLTVL.

In its sample, this clone was seen once. The chain carries TRBV28 and TRBJ2-1, with 10 bases fitting TRBD2. V was pared by 10 bases and J by 8 bases, with 8 bases of the junction left unmatched. CDR3 length equals 13 residues. Germline V gives CDR1 MDHEN, CDR2 SYDVKM. The CDR3 nucleotides are TGTGCCACCGAGCGGGAGGGCCTCCATGAGCAGTTCTTC. Protein product: CATEREGLHEQFF.

The rearrangement joins TRBV2 to TRBJ2-1; the match to TRBD2 covers 12 bases. Per germline, CDR1 SNHLY and CDR2 FYNNEI. J lost 8 bases, V lost 7 bases, and 9 bases had no gene match. The CDR3 is made up of 15 amino acids. The DNA for the CDR3 is TGTGCCAGCAAGGGTCTAGCGGGAGGGCCCCATGAGCAGTTCTTC. It is translated as CASKGLAGGPHEQFF.

This clone has just one count. This CDR3 reads CATSRDQAADTQYF. The CDR3 nucleotides are TGTGCCACCAGCAGAGACCAAGCCGCAGATACGCAGTATTTT. This chain connects TRBV15 to TRBJ2-3; D remains unclear. Germline V gene lookup returns CDR1 LNHNV and CDR2 YYDKDF (reference sequence). V lost 0 bases, J lost 4 bases, and 8 bases lay in between. This CDR3 comprises 14 residues.

CDR3 bases: TGTGCCAGCAGCTCCCAGCGAATGAACACTGAAGCTTTCTTT. This gives the protein CASSSQRMNTEAFF. The chain uses TRBV11-2 and TRBJ1-1, with unresolved D. The CDR3 extends over 14 amino acids. V shed 4 bases and J shed 0 bases, with 9 bases lying between them. From germline, CDR1 is SGHAT and CDR2 FQNNGV.

The V and J genes are TRBV9 and TRBJ2-1; D not resolved. The V gene's germline CDR1 is SGDLS and CDR2 YYNGEE. V was shortened by 0 bases and J by 2 bases, with 9 bases between the two germline ends. This CDR3 is 15 amino acids long. This CDR3 is CASSVGLVPYNEQFF. The CDR3 DNA follows: TGTGCCAGCAGCGTAGGACTCGTCCCCTACAATGAGCAGTTCTTC.

The genes are TRBV10-2 and TRBJ1-4; TRBD1 aligns across 10 bases. Germline V gives CDR1 WSHSY, CDR2 SAAADI. The CDR3 totals 15 residues. V dropped 0 bases and J dropped 5; count of bases not matched to a gene: 0. CDR3 sequence (DNA): TGCGCCAGCAGTGAGTCGGGACAGGGGAATGAAAAACTGTTTTTT. Translated: CASSESGQGNEKLFF.

This rearrangement joins TRBV24-1 to TRBJ2-3; no clear D. CDR1 is KGHDR, CDR2 SFDVKD, per germline. V was pared by 3 bases and J by 2 bases, with 20 bases between. This CDR3 contains 18 residues. The CDR3 sequence: CATSDRQAPGRVTDTQYF. The CDR3 bases are TGTGCCACCAGTGATCGGCAGGCCCCCGGAAGAGTCACAGATACGCAGTATTTT.

The CDR3 bases are TGTGCCAGTAGTCTCGGGGGACAGGGCGGAGTCAATGAGCAGTTCTTC. Amino acids: CASSLGGQGGVNEQFF. The chain recombines TRBV19 with TRBJ2-1, with 9 bases that match TRBD1. The germline gives CDR1 LNHDA, CDR2 SQIVND (reference sequence). With 5 bases clipped from V and 6 bases from J, the junction kept 11 bases outside the gene matches. This CDR3 has 16 residues.

This clone came up once. V is TRBV20-1 and J is TRBJ1-2; D possibly corresponds to TRBD1 (6 bases). Germline V gives CDR1 DFQATT, CDR2 SNEGSKA (reference sequence). Deletions cut 3 bases from V and 4 bases from J, with 15 bases between. The CDR3 is made up of 14 amino acids. The CDR3 sequence is CSASGQGRVYGYTF. CDR3 DNA: TGCAGTGCTAGTGGGCAGGGGAGAGTCTATGGCTACACCTTC.

The CDR3 coding sequence is TGTGCCAGCAGCCCAAGAGTCAACCAGCCCCAGCATTTT. It encodes CASSPRVNQPQHF. V is TRBV7-8 and J is TRBJ1-5, with unresolved D. The CDR3 spans 13 residues. The V end lost 5 bases, the J end lost 7 bases, and 12 bases lay between the germline ends. Looked up from germline, CDR1 is SGHVS and CDR2 is FQNEAQ.

The rearrangement uses TRBV5-6 and TRBJ1-5; 9 bases agree with TRBD1. This CDR3 comprises 14 residues. Germline V lookup: CDR1 SGHDT, CDR2 YYEEEE. The V and J ends lost 3 bases and 7 bases, in that order; junction bases with no gene match: 5. The CDR3 reads CASSSGQGWQPQHF. The CDR3 DNA is TGTGCCAGCAGCTCGGGACAGGGTTGGCAGCCCCAGCATTTT.

The V gene is TRBV18, the J gene TRBJ1-1; 7 positions match TRBD1. Losses at the gene ends were 6 bases for V and 1 base for J; bases not matched to a gene: 5. The CDR3 loop spans 14 amino acids. The V gene's germline CDR1 is KGHSH and CDR2 LQKENI. The CDR3 is CASSPDRSNTEAFF. CDR3 bases: TGTGCCAGCTCCCCGGACAGGTCGAACACTGAAGCTTTCTTT.

The chain links TRBV5-6 to TRBJ1-6, with TRBD1 matching over 8 bases. This CDR3 is built from 15 residues. Germline V gene lookup returns CDR1 SGHDT and CDR2 YYEEEE. J was trimmed by 5 bases and V by 2 bases; bases with no gene match: 3. CDR3 in amino acids: CASSLQGVHNSPLHF. In DNA, the CDR3 is TGTGCCAGCAGCTTACAGGGGGTGCATAATTCACCCCTCCACTTT.

This clone has a single count. Sequence at one end of the junction differs from germline and may be a read error. Other DNA sequences in this sample translate to the same CDR3. The chain combines TRBV28 with TRBJ2-3; TRBD2 matches 7 bases. This CDR3 is built from 15 residues. CDR1 is MDHEN and CDR2 is SYDVKM in the germline V gene. The CDR3 region has the DNA TGTGCCAGCAGTTTAGGGGGGGGGAGCACAGATACACAGTATTTT. Residues: CASSLGGGSTDTQYF.

The rearrangement uses TRBV7-8 and TRBJ1-5; TRBD1 is a possible D gene (6 bases). V was cut by 0 bases and J by 1 base, with 16 bases left in between. Per germline, CDR1 SGHVS and CDR2 FQNEAQ. This CDR3 region has 18 residues. CDR3 nucleotides: TGTGCCAGCAGCTTAGCGTGGGCAGGGGCGGACAGCAATCAGCCCCAGCATTTT. This gives the protein CASSLAWAGADSNQPQHF. The variable domain in full, with the rest retrieved from reference TRBV7-8 and TRBJ1-5, is GAGVSQSPRYKVAKRGQDVALRCDPISGHVSLFWYQQALGQGPEFLTYFQNEAQLDKSGLPSDRFFAERPEGSVSTLKIQRTQQEDSAVYLCASSLAWAGADSNQPQHFGDGTRLSIL.

The rearrangement uses TRBV19 and TRBJ1-1, with TRBD1 matching over 7 bases. The CDR3 has 14 residues. Germline CDR1 is LNHDA and CDR2 is SQIVND (reference sequence). Germline trimming cut 4 bases from V and 8 bases from J; bases unmatched to any gene: 10. For the CDR3, the DNA is TGTGCCAGTAGTAGCGACAGGGTTGACGGGGAAGCTTTCTTT. Translating it yields CASSSDRVDGEAFF. Supplemented by reference TRBV19 and TRBJ1-1, the full variable domain reads DGGITQSPKYLFRKEGQNVTLSCEQNLNHDAMYWYRQDPGQGLRLIYYSQIVNDFQKGDIAEGYSVSREKKESFPLTVTSAQKNPTAFYLCASSSDRVDGEAFFGQGTRLTVV.

CDR3 DNA: TGCGCCAGCAGTGAGTCCGTGGGAGTATCGTACGAGCAGTACTTC. Translating gives CASSESVGVSYEQYF. The chain joins TRBV10-1 to TRBJ2-7, with TRBD2 as a possible D gene (5 bases). Germline loops: CDR1 WNHNN, CDR2 SYGVQD (reference sequence). The V and J ends lost 0 bases and 4 bases respectively, with 13 bases between them. CDR3 length equals 15 residues.

This sequence joins TRBV27 and TRBJ2-5; no reliable D call. The ends were cut back, 3 bases at V and 5 bases at J, with 16 bases in the middle. Germline lookup yields CDR1 MNHEY and CDR2 SMNVEV (reference sequence). The CDR3 is made up of 15 amino acids. CDR3: CASSFMPSPQETQYF. In DNA, the CDR3 is TGTGCCAGCAGTTTCATGCCATCGCCCCAGGAGACCCAGTACTTC.

This rearrangement joins TRBV3-1 (or the pseudogene TRBV3-2) to TRBJ2-7, with TRBD2 identical over 8 bases. V shed 0 bases, J shed 3 bases, and the junction held 7 bases outside the gene matches. The length of the CDR3 is 16 residues. Germline CDR1 LGHDT, CDR2 YNNKEL (reference sequence). The CDR3 nucleotides read TGTGCCAGCAGCCAAGACCCCGGGACTAGGGGCTACGAGCAGTACTTC. Its protein product is CASSQDPGTRGYEQYF.